The sequence of this TCR beta chain was determined in a study of regulatory T cells in long-lasting Graves disease. Overall study context: Persistent cases were those of Graves' disease that involved over 5 years of antithyroid drugs with positive TSH receptor antibodies.

Whole-study results and caveats: What was studied was peripheral blood only, and not thyroid tissue. With persistent disease, TRBV28, TRBJ1-2 and TRBJ2-5 were the favored segments.

Library construction for TCR beta used iRepertoire HTBI primers and Arm-PCR of CDR3 regions. TCRdb reprocessed the multiplex PCR reads via MiXCR and lists one record per CDR3 protein. The profile shows 400,000 to 500,000 distinct CDR3 sequences, roughly 22% of them singletons. Germline V gene data show CDR1 as MRHNA and CDR2 as SNTAGT. V was shortened by 3 bases and J by 8 bases, with 16 bases between the two germline ends. The CDR3 length is 14 residues. Specified time point: persistent/refractory GD, antithyroid drugs over 5 years with positive TRAb. Making the TCR library involved RNA that had been extracted from PBMCs. Peripheral blood, 7 to 9.5 milliliters of it, was drawn into EDTA tubes. Note on this clonotype: Its specificity is unknown.

This clonotype originated in a female donor with Graves disease. This specimen consisted of peripheral blood mononuclear cells (PBMCs), obtained when the disease was refractory, from a patient treated with antithyroid drugs. The rearrangement links TRBV6-4 to TRBJ1-2, with D perhaps matching TRBD1 (5 bases). The CDR3 DNA reads as TGTGCCAGCAGTGAGGGGCCGGCGACGGGCGGCTACACCTTC. Translating gives CASSEGPATGGYTF.